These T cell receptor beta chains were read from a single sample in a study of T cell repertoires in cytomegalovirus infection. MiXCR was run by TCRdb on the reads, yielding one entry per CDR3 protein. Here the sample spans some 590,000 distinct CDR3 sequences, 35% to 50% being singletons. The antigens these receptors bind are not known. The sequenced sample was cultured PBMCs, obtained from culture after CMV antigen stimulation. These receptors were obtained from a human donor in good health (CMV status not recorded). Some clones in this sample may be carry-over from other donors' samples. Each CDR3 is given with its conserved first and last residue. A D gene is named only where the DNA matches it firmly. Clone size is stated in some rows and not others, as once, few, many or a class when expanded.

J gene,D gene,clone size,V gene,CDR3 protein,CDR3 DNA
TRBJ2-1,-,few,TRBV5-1,CASSLAAGWYNEQFF,TGCGCCAGCAGCTTGGCGGCGGGATGGTACAATGAGCAGTTCTTC
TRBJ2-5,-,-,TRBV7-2,CASSIPGETQYF,TGTGCCAGCAGTATACCCGGGGAGACCCAGTACTTC
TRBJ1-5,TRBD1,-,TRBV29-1,CSVLQGRDQPQHF,TGCAGCGTCCTACAGGGGAGGGATCAGCCCCAGCATTTT
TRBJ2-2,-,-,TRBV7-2,CASMTATNTGELFF,TGTGCCAGCATGACTGCTACCAACACCGGGGAGCTGTTTTTT
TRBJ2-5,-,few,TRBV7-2,CASSLRLDQETQYF,TGTGCCAGCAGCTTAAGGCTGGACCAAGAGACCCAGTACTTC
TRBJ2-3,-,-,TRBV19,CATSFRRTDTQYF,TGTGCCACCTCGTTTCGGCGCACAGATACGCAGTATTTT
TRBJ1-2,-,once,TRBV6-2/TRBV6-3,CASSYSMEVVWVGYTF,TGTGCCAGCAGTTACTCGATGGAAGTAGTCTGGGTCGGCTACACCTTC
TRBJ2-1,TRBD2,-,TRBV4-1,CASSDLAGSYNEQFF,TGCGCCAGCAGCGATCTAGCGGGCTCCTACAATGAGCAGTTCTTC
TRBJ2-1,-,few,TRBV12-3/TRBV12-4,CASSPQVAFEQFF,TGTGCCAGCAGTCCTCAAGTAGCGTTTGAGCAGTTCTTC
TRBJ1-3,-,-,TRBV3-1,CASRDHGAGNTIYF,TGTGCCAGCAGAGACCACGGGGCTGGAAACACCATATATTTT
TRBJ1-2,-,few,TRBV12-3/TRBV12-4,CASSPWGARYGYTF,TGTGCCAGCAGCCCCTGGGGGGCCAGGTATGGCTACACCTTC
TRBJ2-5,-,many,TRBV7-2,CASSYYTGAQETQYF,TGTGCCAGCAGCTATTACACGGGGGCCCAAGAGACCCAGTACTTC
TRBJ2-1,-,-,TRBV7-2,CASTSTGNYNEQFF,TGTGCCAGCACCAGCACAGGGAACTACAATGAGCAGTTCTTC
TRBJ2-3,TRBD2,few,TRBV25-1,CASSLREAPDTQYF,TGTGCCAGCAGTCTGCGGGAGGCCCCAGATACGCAGTATTTT
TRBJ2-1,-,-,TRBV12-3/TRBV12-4,CASRPDHYNEQFF,TGTGCCAGCAGGCCAGATCACTACAATGAGCAGTTCTTC
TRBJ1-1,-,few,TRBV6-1,CASRSTGLNTEAFF,TGTGCCAGCAGGTCCACAGGGTTGAACACTGAAGCTTTCTTT
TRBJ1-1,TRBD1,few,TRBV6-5,CASGGVTGWNTEAFF,TGTGCCAGCGGCGGGGTGACAGGGTGGAACACTGAAGCTTTCTTT
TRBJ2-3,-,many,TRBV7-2,CASSLGGPRTDTQYF,TGTGCCAGCAGCTTAGGGGGGCCGAGGACAGATACGCAGTATTTT
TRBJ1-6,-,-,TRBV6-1,CASTSTGRGSYNSPLHF,TGTGCCAGCACTTCGACCGGGAGGGGCTCCTATAATTCACCCCTCCACTTT
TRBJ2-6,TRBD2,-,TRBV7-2,CASSLGGTSGANVLTF,TGTGCCAGCAGCTTGGGAGGGACCTCTGGGGCCAACGTCCTGACTTTC
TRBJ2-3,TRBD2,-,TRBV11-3,CASSLGGSSADTQYF,TGTGCCAGCAGCTTAGGCGGGAGCAGCGCAGATACGCAGTATTTT
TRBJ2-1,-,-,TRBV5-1,CASSLAAGNNEQFF,TGCGCCAGCAGCTTGGCCGCCGGGAACAATGAGCAGTTCTTC
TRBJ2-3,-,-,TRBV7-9,CASSLGGVGMRTQYF,TGTGCCAGCAGCTTAGGGGGAGTTGGGATGCGGACGCAGTATTTT
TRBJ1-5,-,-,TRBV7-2,CASSPGRGERPQHF,TGTGCCAGCAGCCCCGGCAGAGGGGAGCGGCCCCAGCATTTT
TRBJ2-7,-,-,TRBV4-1,CASSQDNEQYF,TGCGCCAGCAGCCAAGATAACGAGCAGTACTTC
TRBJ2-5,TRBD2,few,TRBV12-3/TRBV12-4,CASSSGTSGRPIETQYF,TGTGCCAGCAGTTCAGGGACTAGCGGGAGGCCGATAGAGACCCAGTACTTC
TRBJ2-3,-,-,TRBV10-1,CASSALVVGGPPSSTDTQYF,TGCGCCAGCAGTGCCTTAGTGGTTGGCGGTCCGCCTAGTAGCACAGATACGCAGTATTTT
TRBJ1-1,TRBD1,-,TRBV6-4,CASSVQGWGTEAFF,TGTGCCAGCAGCGTACAGGGGTGGGGCACTGAAGCTTTCTTT
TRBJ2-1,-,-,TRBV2,CASGLPSYNEQFF,TGTGCCTCGGGACTTCCGTCCTACAATGAGCAGTTCTTC
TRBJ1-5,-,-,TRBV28,CASGEGNQPQHF,TGTGCCAGCGGCGAGGGAAATCAGCCCCAGCATTTT
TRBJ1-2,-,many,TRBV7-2,CASSQGRVDYGYTF,TGTGCCAGCAGCCAAGGGAGGGTTGACTATGGCTACACCTTC
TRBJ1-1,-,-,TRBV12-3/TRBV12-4,CASSSVAGYGREAFF,TGTGCCAGCAGTTCCGTAGCCGGGTACGGCCGGGAAGCTTTCTTT
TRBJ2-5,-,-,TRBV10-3,CAISAGGEETQYF,TGTGCCATCAGTGCGGGCGGAGAAGAGACCCAGTACTTC
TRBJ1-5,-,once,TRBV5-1,CASSPTGINQPQHF,TGCGCCAGCAGCCCAACAGGGATTAATCAGCCCCAGCATTTT
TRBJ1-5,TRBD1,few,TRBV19,CASSKRTGDGQPQHF,TGTGCCAGTAGTAAACGGACAGGGGATGGGCAGCCCCAGCATTTT
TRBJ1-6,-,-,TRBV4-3,CASSHRTDNSPLHF,TGCGCCAGCAGCCACAGGACAGATAATTCACCCCTCCACTTT
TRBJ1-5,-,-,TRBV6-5,CASSSGDTVNQPQHF,TGTGCCAGCAGTTCCGGAGACACGGTAAATCAGCCCCAGCATTTT
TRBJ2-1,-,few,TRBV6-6,CASNARFYEQFF,TGTGCCAGCAACGCCCGTTTCTATGAGCAGTTCTTC
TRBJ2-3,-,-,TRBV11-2,CASSLATGGPFHSSTDTQYF,TGTGCCAGCAGCTTAGCTACCGGGGGGCCGTTTCATTCTAGCACAGATACGCAGTATTTT
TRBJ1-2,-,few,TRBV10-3,CAISIQKVYGYTF,TGTGCCATCAGTATTCAGAAGGTCTATGGCTACACCTTC
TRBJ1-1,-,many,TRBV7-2,CASSLVSPESEAFF,TGTGCCAGCAGCTTAGTGTCCCCTGAGTCCGAAGCTTTCTTT
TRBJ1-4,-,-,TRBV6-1,CASSEVLWADEKLFF,TGTGCCAGCAGTGAAGTGCTCTGGGCCGATGAAAAACTGTTTTTT